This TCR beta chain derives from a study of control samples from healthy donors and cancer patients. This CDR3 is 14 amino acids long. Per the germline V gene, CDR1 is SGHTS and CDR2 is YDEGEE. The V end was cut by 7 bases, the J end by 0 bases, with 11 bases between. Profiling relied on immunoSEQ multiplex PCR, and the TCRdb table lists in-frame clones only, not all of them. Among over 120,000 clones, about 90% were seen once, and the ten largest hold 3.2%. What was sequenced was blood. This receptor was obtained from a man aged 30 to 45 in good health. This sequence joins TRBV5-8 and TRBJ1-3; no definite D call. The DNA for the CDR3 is TGTGCCAGCCGAAGGCGGATCTCTGGAAACACCATATATTTT. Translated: CASRRRISGNTIYF.